This T cell receptor beta chain appears in the sequencing data of a study of blood T cell repertoires in COVID-19 (dated by TCRdb to between 2020 and 2021). Notes on the research overall: Samples covering the acute and convalescent phases of COVID-19 were provided by collaborators in the United States, Italy and Spain. The prospective study material was composed of cDNA or gDNA derived from T cells, B-cell-depleted T cells, or PBMCs. Deeply sampled blood TCRbeta repertoires from subjects exposed to, actively infected with, or recovered from COVID-19 were included in the dataset. Samples came from the ongoing ImmuneRACE study (first 160 participants) plus 1,254 subjects from 6 global collaborators. Nearly every sample came with metadata listing a de-identified subject ID, COVID-19 status, age in years and sex. The repertoires were released in a freely available public database meant as a resource for research on the immune response to SARS-CoV-2. Where available, HLA class I and class II types were obtained from metadata supplied by the sample provider rather than from assay-based typing. Results the study describes overall, beyond this receptor: The quantity of clinical and demographic metadata differed by source and by participant and was supplied without curation.

From the germline V gene, CDR1 is SNHLY and CDR2 is FYNNEI. V loses 7 bases at its end and J loses 2 bases; junction bases beyond the gene matches: 7. The CDR3 holds 16 amino acids from the cysteine to the phenylalanine. The only DNA kept is the CDR3, 48 bases in frame from the first base. TCRbeta CDR3 regions were amplified from genomic DNA using the immunoSEQ Assay, a bias-controlled multiplex PCR. The study's processing was this. Nucleated cell counts per sample were estimated from amplification of reference gene primers within the assay. To quantify the absolute abundance of each unique TCRbeta CDR3 rearrangement, sequence reads were collapsed and filtered. For each sample, productive Simpson clonality was calculated by taking the square root of Simpson's diversity index across productive rearrangements. TCRdb took over this immuneACCESS table, retaining in-frame rearrangements with V and J assigned. Such tables are incomplete; in checked studies, under half of the missing clones stem from an unresolved V gene, and the remainder is unexplained. V and J calls and clone size are copied from that table; D and trimming were computed from the DNA. This sample comprises about 70,000 clones, around 78% of them detected only once. The ten biggest clones cover roughly 15% of the sample.

The collaborating institutions used their own protocols to collect whole blood in K2EDTA tubes. Collaborator samples were shipped for TCRbeta analysis as frozen whole blood, isolated PBMCs, or DNA extracted from either sample type. A note on this clone: Its target antigen remains unknown. No quality values exist for individual bases; no much larger clone is one base distant.

The sample was peripheral blood. This chain is built from TRBV2 and TRBJ2-3; TRBD2 fits 12 bases in the junction. This clonotype was sampled from a human donor in a cohort sampled during active COVID-19. The DNA sequence is TGTGCCAGCACCCGACTAGCGGGAGTTGCCACAGATACGCAGTATTTT. It translates as CASTRLAGVATDTQYF.